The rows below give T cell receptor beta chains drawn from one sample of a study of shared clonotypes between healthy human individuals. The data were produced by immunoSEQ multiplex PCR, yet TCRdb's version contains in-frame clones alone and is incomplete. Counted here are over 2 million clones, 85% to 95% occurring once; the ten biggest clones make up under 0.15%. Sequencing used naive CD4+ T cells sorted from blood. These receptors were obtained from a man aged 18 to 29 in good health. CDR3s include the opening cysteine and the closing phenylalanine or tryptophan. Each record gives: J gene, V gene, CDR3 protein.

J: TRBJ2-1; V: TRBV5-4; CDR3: CASSQKQGNEQFF
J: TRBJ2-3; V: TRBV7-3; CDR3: CASSPGTSLSTDTQYF
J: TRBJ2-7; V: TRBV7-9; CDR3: CASSRGQPYEQYF
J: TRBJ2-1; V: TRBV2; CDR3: CASSVGGQGSYNEQFF
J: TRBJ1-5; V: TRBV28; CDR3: CASRVGEQGSNQPQHF
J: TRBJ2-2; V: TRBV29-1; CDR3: CSVQPSLNTGELFF
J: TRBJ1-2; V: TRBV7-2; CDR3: CASSEQGLSPYGYTF
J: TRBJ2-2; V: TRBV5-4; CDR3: CASSLLTSGGYGELFF
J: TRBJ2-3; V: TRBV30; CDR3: CAWSQGLNPDTQYF
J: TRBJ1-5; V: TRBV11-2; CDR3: CASSPGLSNQPQHF
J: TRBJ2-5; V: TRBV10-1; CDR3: CASSERLAGGYETQYF
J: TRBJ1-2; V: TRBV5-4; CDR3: CASSSGDGLYGYTF
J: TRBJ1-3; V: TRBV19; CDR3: CASSIIPAGYSGNTIYF
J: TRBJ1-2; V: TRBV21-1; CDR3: CASSLKPGQGHGYTF
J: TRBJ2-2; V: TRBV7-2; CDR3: CASSLGDGNTGELFF
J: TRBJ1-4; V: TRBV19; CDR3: CASSIEDATNEKLFF
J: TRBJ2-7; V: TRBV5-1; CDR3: CASSLEGATYEQYF
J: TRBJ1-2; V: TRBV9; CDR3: CASSVEVGVGYGYTF
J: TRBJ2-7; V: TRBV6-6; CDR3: CASRTDFEQYF
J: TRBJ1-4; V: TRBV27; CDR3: CASRDLGEKLFF
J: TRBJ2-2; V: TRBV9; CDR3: CASSPRQYTGELFF
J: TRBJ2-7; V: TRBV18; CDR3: CASSPRDRGEQYF
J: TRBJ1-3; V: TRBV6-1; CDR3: CASSGVLSGSGNTIYF
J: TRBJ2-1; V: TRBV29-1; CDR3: CSVEEGGPYNEQFF
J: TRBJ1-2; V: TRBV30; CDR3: CARNVDNYGYTF
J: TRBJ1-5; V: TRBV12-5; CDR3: CASGLGVGASQPQHF
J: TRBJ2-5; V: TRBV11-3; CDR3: CASSPEGLETQYF
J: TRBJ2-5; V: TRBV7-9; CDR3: CASSLEGGNQETQYF
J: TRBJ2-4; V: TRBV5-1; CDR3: CASSFSGAKNIQYF
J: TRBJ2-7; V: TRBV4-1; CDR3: CASSQRGPTSSYEQYF
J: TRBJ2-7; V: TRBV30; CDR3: CAWSVRLADEQYF
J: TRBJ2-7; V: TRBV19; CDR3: CASSTQDRGENYEQYF
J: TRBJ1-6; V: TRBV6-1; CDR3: CASSEAGNSPLHF
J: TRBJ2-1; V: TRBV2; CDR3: CASRRLAGFSEQFF
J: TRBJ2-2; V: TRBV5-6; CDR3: CASSSRFAGELFF